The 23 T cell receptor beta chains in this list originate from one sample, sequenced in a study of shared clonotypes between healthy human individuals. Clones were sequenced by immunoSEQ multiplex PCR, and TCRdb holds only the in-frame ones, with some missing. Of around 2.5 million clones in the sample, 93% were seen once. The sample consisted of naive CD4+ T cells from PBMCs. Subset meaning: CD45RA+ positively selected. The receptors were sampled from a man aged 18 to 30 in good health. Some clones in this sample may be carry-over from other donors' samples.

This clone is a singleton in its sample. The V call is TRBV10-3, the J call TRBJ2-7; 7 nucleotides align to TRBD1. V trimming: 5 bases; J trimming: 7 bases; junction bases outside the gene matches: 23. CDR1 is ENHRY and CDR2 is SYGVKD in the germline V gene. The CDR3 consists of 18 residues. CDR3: CAISMRGLGKGAPDEQYF. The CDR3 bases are TGTGCCATCAGTATGAGGGGGCTAGGTAAGGGGGCGCCGGATGAGCAGTACTTC.

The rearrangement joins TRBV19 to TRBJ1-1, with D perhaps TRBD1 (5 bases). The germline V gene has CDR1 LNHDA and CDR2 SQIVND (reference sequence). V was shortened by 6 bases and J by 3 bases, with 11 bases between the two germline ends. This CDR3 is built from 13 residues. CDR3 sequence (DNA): TGTGCCAGTAGAAGAGGAGGGGACACTGAAGCTTTCTTT. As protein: CASRRGGDTEAFF.

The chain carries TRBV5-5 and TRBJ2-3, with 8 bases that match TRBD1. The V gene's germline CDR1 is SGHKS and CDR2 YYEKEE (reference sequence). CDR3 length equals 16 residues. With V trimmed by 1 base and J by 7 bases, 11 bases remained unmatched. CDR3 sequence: CASSLRIGQGINTQYF. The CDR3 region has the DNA TGTGCCAGCAGCTTGAGGATAGGACAGGGAATAAATACGCAGTATTTT.

CDR3 sequence: CASSTGTSGEQYF. The CDR3 coding sequence is TGTGCCAGCAGCACCGGGACTAGCGGCGAGCAGTACTTC. The J gene is TRBJ2-7, the V gene TRBV9; 11 bases fit TRBD2. V lost 4 bases to trimming and J lost 6 bases; unmatched junction nucleotides: 3. Germline V gene sequence: CDR1 SGDLS, CDR2 YYNGEE. The CDR3 totals 13 residues. Full variable domain (remainder filled in from reference TRBV9 and TRBJ2-7): DSGVTQTPKHLITATGQRVTLRCSPRSGDLSVYWYQQSLDQGLQFLIQYYNGEERAKGNILERFSAQQFPDLHSELNLSSLELGDSALYFCASSTGTSGEQYFGPGTRLTVT.

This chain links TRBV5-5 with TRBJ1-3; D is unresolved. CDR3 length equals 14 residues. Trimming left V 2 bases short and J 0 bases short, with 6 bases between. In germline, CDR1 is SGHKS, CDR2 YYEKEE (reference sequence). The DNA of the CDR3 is TGTGCCAGCAGCTTTGAGTTCTCTGGAAACACCATATATTTT. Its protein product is CASSFEFSGNTIYF.

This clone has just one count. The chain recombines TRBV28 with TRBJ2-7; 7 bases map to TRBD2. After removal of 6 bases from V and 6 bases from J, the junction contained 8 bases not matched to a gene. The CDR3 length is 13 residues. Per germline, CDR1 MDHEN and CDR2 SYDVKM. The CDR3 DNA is TGTGCCAGCAGACGAGGACTAGTGGTCGAGCAGTACTTC. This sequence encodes CASRRGLVVEQYF.

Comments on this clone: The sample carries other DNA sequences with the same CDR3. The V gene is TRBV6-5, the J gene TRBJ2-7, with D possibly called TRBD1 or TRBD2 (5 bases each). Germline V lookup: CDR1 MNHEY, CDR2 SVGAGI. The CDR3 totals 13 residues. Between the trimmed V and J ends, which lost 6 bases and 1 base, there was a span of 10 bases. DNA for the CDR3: TGTGCCAGCAGAAGAGGGGCTTCCTACGAGCAGTACTTC. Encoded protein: CASRRGASYEQYF.

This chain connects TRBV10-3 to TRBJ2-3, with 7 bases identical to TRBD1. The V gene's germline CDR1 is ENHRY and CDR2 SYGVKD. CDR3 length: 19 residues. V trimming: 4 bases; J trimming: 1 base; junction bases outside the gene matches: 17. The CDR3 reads CAISGGPRSGTAGTDTQYF. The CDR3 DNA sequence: TGTGCCATCAGTGGCGGGCCCCGTTCCGGGACAGCAGGCACAGATACGCAGTATTTT.

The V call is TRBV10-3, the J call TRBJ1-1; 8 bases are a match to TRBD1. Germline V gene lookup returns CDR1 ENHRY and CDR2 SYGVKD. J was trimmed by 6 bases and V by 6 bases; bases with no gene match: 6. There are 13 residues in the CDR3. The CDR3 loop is CAISLGQGSEAFF. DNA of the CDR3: TGTGCCATCAGCCTCGGACAGGGCTCTGAAGCTTTCTTT.

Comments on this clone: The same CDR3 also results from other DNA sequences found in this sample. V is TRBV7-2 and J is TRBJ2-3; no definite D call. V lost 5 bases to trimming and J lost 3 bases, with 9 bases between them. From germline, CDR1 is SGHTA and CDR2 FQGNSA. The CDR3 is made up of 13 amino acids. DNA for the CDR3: TGTGCCAGCAGCCCTAGTTGGACAGATACGCAGTATTTT. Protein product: CASSPSWTDTQYF.

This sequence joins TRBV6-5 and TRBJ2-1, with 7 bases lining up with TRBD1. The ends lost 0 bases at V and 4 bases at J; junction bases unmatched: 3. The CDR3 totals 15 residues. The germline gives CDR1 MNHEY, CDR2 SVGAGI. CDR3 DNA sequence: TGTGCCAGCAGTTACTCTGGGACAGAGTACAATGAGCAGTTCTTC. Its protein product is CASSYSGTEYNEQFF.

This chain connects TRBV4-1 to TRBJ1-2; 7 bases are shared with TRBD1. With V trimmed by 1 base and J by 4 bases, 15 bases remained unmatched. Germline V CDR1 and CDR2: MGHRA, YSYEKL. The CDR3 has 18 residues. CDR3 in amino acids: CASSQVSLGLTGPYGYTF. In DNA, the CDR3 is TGCGCCAGCAGCCAAGTCTCCTTGGGGTTGACAGGGCCCTATGGCTACACCTTC.

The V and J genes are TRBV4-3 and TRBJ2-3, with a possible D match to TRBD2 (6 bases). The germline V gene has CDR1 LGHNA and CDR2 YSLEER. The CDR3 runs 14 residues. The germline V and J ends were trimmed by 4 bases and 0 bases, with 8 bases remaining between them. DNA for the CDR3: TGCGCCAGCAGCCCCGGGACTAGCACAGATACGCAGTATTTT. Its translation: CASSPGTSTDTQYF.

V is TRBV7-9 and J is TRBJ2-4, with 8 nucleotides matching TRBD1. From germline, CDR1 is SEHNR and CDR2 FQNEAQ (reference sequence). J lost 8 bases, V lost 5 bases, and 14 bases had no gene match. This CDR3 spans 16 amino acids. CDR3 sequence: CASSNSPRTGQDIQYF. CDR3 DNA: TGTGCCAGCAGCAATAGCCCTAGGACAGGGCAGGACATTCAGTACTTC. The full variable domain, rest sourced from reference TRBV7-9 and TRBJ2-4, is DTGVSQNPRHKITKRGQNVTFRCDPISEHNRLYWYRQTLGQGPEFLTYFQNEAQLEKSRLLSDRFSAERPKGSFSTLEIQRTEQGDSAMYLCASSNSPRTGQDIQYFGAGTRLSVL.

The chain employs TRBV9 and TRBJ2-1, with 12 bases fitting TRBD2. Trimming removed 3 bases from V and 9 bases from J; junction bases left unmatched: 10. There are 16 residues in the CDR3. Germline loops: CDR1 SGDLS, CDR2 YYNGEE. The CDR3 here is CASSAGLAGRVLEQFF. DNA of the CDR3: TGTGCCAGCAGCGCCGGACTAGCGGGACGGGTGCTTGAGCAGTTCTTC.

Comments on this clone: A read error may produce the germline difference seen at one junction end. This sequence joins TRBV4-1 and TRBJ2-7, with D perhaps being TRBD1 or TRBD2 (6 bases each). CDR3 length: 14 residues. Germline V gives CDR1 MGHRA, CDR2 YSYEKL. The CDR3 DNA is TGCGCCAGCAGCGGACCAGGGGACTCCGACGAGCAGTACTTC. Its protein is CASSGPGDSDEQYF.

CDR3 sequence reads: CASSLGLGEYQETQYF. DNA for the CDR3: TGTGCCAGCAGCTTAGGTCTAGGCGAGTACCAAGAGACCCAGTACTTC. This chain uses TRBV7-9 with TRBJ2-5; D not resolved. The CDR3 length is 16 residues. Germline lookup yields CDR1 SEHNR and CDR2 FQNEAQ (reference sequence). Trimming pared 1 base from V and 0 bases from J, leaving 12 bases between. The full variable domain, its missing parts supplied by reference TRBV7-9 and TRBJ2-5, is DTGVSQNPRHKITKRGQNVTFRCDPISEHNRLYWYRQTLGQGPEFLTYFQNEAQLEKSRLLSDRFSAERPKGSFSTLEIQRTEQGDSAMYLCASSLGLGEYQETQYFGPGTRLLVL.

The CDR3 DNA sequence: TGTGCCAGCAGTTTATCAGTGGGAAGGGCTAGCGGGAGTAACGATGAGCAGTTCTTC. It codes for CASSLSVGRASGSNDEQFF. The chain couples TRBV27 to TRBJ2-1; TRBD2 matches at 10 bases. This CDR3 is built from 19 residues. After removal of 0 bases from V and 8 bases from J, the junction contained 16 bases not matched to a gene. CDR1 is MNHEY, CDR2 SMNVEV, per germline (reference sequence).

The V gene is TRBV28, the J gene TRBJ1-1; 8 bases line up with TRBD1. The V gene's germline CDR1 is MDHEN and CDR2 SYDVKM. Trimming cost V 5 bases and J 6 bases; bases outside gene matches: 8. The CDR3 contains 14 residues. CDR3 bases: TGTGCCAGCAGTCCGACAGGGGCAAAGGCTGAAGCTTTCTTT. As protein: CASSPTGAKAEAFF.

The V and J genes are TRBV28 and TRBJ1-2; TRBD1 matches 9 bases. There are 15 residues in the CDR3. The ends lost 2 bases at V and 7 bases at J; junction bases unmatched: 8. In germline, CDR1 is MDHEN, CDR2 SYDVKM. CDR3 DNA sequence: TGTGCCAGCAGTTTACCCGGGACAGGGTTATCTGGCTACACCTTC. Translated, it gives CASSLPGTGLSGYTF.

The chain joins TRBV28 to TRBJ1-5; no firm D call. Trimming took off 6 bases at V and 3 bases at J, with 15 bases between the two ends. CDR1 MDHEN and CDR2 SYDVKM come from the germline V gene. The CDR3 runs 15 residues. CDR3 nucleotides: TGTGCCAGCAGCGACGACAATGTGATCAATCAGCCCCAGCATTTT. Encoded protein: CASSDDNVINQPQHF. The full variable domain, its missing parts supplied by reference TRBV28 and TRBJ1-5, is DVKVTQSSRYLVKRTGEKVFLECVQDMDHENMFWYRQDPGLGLRLIYFSYDVKMKEKGDIPEGYSVSREKKERFSLILESASTNQTSMYLCASSDDNVINQPQHFGDGTRLSIL.

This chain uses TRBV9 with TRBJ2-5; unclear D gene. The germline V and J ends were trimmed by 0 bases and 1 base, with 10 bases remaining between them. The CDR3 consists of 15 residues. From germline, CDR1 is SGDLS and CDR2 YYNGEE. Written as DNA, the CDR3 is TGTGCCAGCAGCGTAGGGGTTGCCTCCCAAGAGACCCAGTACTTC. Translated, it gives CASSVGVASQETQYF.

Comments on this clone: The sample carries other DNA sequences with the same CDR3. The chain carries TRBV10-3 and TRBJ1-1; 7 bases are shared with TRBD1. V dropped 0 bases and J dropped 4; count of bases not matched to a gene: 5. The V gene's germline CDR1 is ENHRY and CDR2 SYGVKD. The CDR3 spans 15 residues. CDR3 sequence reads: CAISESRQGGTEAFF. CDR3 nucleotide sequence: TGTGCCATCAGTGAGTCCCGACAGGGCGGCACTGAAGCTTTCTTT.